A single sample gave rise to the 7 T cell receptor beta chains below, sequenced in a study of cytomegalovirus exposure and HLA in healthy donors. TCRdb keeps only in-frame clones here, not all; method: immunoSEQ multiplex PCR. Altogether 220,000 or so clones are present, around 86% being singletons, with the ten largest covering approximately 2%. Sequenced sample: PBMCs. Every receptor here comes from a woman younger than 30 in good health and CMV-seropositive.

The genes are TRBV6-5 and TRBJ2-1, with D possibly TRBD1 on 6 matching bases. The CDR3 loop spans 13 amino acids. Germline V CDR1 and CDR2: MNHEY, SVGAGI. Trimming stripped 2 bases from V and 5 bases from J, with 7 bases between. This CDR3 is CASSYRGNNEQFF. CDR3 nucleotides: TGTGCCAGCAGTTACAGGGGGAACAATGAGCAGTTCTTC.

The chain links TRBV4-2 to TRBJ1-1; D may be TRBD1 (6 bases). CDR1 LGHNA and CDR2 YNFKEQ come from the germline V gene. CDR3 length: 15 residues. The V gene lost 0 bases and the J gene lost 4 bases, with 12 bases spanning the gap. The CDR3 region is CASSQEEGGGTEAFF. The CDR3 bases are TGTGCCAGCAGCCAAGAAGAGGGAGGGGGCACTGAAGCTTTCTTT.

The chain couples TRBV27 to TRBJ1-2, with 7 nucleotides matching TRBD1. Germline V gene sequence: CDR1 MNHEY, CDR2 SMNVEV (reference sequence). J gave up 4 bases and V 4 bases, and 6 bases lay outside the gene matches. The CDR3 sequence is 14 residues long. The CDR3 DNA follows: TGTGCCAGCAGTTCTACAGGGGTTGCCTATGGCTACACCTTC. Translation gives CASSSTGVAYGYTF.

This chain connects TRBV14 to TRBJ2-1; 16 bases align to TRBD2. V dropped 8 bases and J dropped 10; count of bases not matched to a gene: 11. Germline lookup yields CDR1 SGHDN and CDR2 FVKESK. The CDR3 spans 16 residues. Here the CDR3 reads CASGASGLAGGGEQFF. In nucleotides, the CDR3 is TGTGCCAGCGGTGCTTCGGGACTAGCGGGAGGGGGGGAGCAGTTCTTC.

The CDR3 DNA reads TGTGCCAGCAGTGGTAAACCGGGACTAGCGTTACACGAGCAGTACTTC. This sequence encodes CASSGKPGLALHEQYF. V is TRBV25-1 and J is TRBJ2-7; 10 bases agree with TRBD2. This CDR3 has 16 amino acids. The V segment lost 4 bases and the J segment 5 bases; nucleotides outside the gene matches: 11. CDR1 is MGHDK, CDR2 SYGVNS, per germline.

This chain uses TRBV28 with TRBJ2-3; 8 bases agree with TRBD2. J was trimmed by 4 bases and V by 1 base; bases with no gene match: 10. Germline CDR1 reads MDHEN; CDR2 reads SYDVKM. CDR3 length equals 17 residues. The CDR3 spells CASSLLQGGRKADTQYF. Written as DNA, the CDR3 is TGTGCCAGCAGTTTATTGCAGGGCGGGAGGAAGGCAGATACGCAGTATTTT.

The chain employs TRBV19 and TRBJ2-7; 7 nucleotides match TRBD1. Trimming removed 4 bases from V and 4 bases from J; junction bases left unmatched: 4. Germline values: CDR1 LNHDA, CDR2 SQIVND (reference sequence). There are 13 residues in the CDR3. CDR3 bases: TGTGCCAGTAGTAGGGACAGACAATACGAGCAGTACTTC. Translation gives CASSRDRQYEQYF.